This T cell receptor (beta chain) was retrieved from a study of OX40 agonist ivuxolimab in advanced cancers. Study-level results: Antigen specificity was not determined for the expanded peripheral T cells. More expanded clones were seen, on average, in CD8+ T cells than in CD4+. The CD4+ and CD8+ T cells in the blood had expanded clonally by week 6 at 0.1 to 3.0 mg/kg. Several nonresponders also turned out to have low normalized T-cell clonal expansion.

Details on this clone: Its specificity is unknown.

The repertoire was sequenced with immunoSEQ multiplex PCR; TCRdb's copy has only in-frame clones and lacks some. Altogether about 73,000 clones are present, around 86% being singletons, with the ten largest covering 0.5% to 0.85%. The germline V gene has CDR1 SGHVS and CDR2 FNYEAQ. V was pared by 2 bases and J by 8 bases, with 21 bases between. This CDR3 spans 17 amino acids. The chain is built from TRBV7-6 and TRBJ1-4, with D possibly TRBD1 on 6 matching bases. This specimen consisted of CD4+ or CD8+ T cells sorted from blood, obtained in a trial of the OX40 agonist ivuxolimab. This receptor was taken from an adult with an advanced solid tumor such as melanoma, head and neck, liver or kidney cancer. The CDR3 region has the DNA TGTGCCAGCAGCTTAACCACTGGGGACACCGGCGGCGAAAAACTGTTTTTT. Its protein product is CASSLTTGDTGGEKLFF.